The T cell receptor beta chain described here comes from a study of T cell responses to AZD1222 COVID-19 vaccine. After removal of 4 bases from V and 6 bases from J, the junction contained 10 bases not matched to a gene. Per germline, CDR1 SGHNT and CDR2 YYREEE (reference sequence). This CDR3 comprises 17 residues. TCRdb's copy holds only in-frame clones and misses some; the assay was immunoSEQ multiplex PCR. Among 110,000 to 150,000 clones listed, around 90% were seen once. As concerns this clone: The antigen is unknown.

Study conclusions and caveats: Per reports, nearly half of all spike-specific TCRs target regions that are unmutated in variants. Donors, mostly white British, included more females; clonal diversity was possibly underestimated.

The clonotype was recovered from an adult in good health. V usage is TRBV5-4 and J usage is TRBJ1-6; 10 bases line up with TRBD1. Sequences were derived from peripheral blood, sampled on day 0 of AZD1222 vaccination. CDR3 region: CASSPGRDRGVNSPLHF. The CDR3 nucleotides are TGTGCCAGCAGCCCCGGGCGGGACAGGGGCGTTAATTCACCCCTCCACTTT.